The next 8 T cell receptor beta chains were all read from a single sample in a study of blood T cell repertoires in COVID-19. Produced via immunoSEQ multiplex PCR; TCRdb's table is partial and in-frame only. Among 80,000 to 100,000 clones listed, more than 80% were seen once. Material: peripheral blood. These receptor sequences come from a woman in her 70s with acute or convalescent COVID-19.

The chain carries TRBV29-1 and TRBJ2-1, with 11 bases that match TRBD2. The germline V gene has CDR1 SQVTM and CDR2 ANQGSEA. The CDR3 is 12 amino acids. Trimming removed 7 bases from V and 12 bases from J; junction bases left unmatched: 8. CDR3 residues: CSARLAGLGQFF. DNA of the CDR3: TGCAGCGCTAGACTAGCGGGATTGGGGCAGTTCTTC.

DNA of the CDR3: TGTGCCAGCAGCTTTTGGGACAGACACTATGGCTACACCTTC. Its protein product is CASSFWDRHYGYTF. The chain carries TRBV5-6 and TRBJ1-2; 7 bases match TRBD1. This CDR3 region has 14 residues. Germline-derived CDR1 and CDR2 are SGHDT and YYEEEE. V shed 2 bases and J 3 bases; nucleotides not matched to a gene: 4.

The gene calls are TRBV5-1 and TRBJ2-1; 8 positions agree with TRBD2. V dropped 3 bases and J dropped 3; count of bases not matched to a gene: 17. CDR3 length: 19 amino acids. Germline V gene data show CDR1 as SGHRS and CDR2 as YFSETQ. The CDR3 is CASSYREGFSGIFYNEQFF. CDR3 in DNA: TGCGCCAGCAGCTATCGCGAGGGGTTTAGCGGGATTTTCTACAATGAGCAGTTCTTC. Filled out from reference TRBV5-1 and TRBJ2-1, the complete variable domain reads KAGVTQTPRYLIKTRGQQVTLSCSPISGHRSVSWYQQTPGQGLQFLFEYFSETQRNKGNFPGRFSGRQFSNSRSEMNVSTLELGDSALYLCASSYREGFSGIFYNEQFFGPGTRLTVL.

This chain connects TRBV2 to TRBJ1-1; D is unclear. Looked up from germline, CDR1 is SNHLY and CDR2 is FYNNEI. V was shortened by 7 bases and J by 6 bases, with 27 bases between the two germline ends. The CDR3 is 17 residues long. The CDR3 loop reads CASILDPGRVYSPEAFF. DNA of the CDR3: TGTGCCAGCATTCTAGATCCGGGGAGAGTGTATAGTCCTGAAGCTTTCTTT. Full variable domain (outside the CDR3, taken from reference TRBV2 and TRBJ1-1): EPEVTQTPSHQVTQMGQEVILRCVPISNHLYFYWYRQILGQKVEFLVSFYNNEISEKSEIFDDQFSVERPDGSNFTLKIRSTKLEDSAMYFCASILDPGRVYSPEAFFGQGTRLTVV.

V gene TRBV5-1 combines with J gene TRBJ2-1, with D tentatively TRBD2 (7 bases). V lost 0 bases to trimming and J lost 3 bases, with 16 bases between them. The CDR3 totals 17 residues. Per the germline V gene, CDR1 is SGHRS and CDR2 is YFSETQ. The CDR3 sequence is CASSLGGGPSIYNEQFF. The CDR3 DNA sequence: TGCGCCAGCAGCTTGGGCGGGGGCCCCTCAATCTACAATGAGCAGTTCTTC.

The V and J genes are TRBV28 and TRBJ2-7, with D possibly being TRBD2 (5 bases). The V end was cut by 3 bases, the J end by 2 bases, with 14 bases between. The CDR3 runs to 15 residues. Germline-derived CDR1 and CDR2 are MDHEN and SYDVKM. The CDR3 protein is CASSFRGLGPYEQYF. The CDR3 bases are TGTGCCAGCAGTTTTCGAGGGCTTGGCCCCTACGAGCAGTACTTC. The whole variable domain, filled in from reference TRBV28 and TRBJ2-7, reads DVKVTQSSRYLVKRTGEKVFLECVQDMDHENMFWYRQDPGLGLRLIYFSYDVKMKEKGDIPEGYSVSREKKERFSLILESASTNQTSMYLCASSFRGLGPYEQYFGPGTRLTVT.

This clone was recorded once. The chain links TRBV3-1 (or the pseudogene TRBV3-2) to TRBJ1-2; 9 positions match TRBD1. There are 15 residues in the CDR3. V gave up 2 bases and J gave up 4 bases; unmatched junction bases: 5. Germline CDR1 and CDR2: LGHDT and YNNKEL (reference sequence). The CDR3 coding sequence is TGTGCCAGCAGCCAATGGACAGGGGATACCTATGGCTACACCTTC. It translates to CASSQWTGDTYGYTF.

The V gene is TRBV5-1, the J gene TRBJ1-2, with 8 bases that match TRBD1. Germline V gene data show CDR1 as SGHRS and CDR2 as YFSETQ. The CDR3 loop spans 15 amino acids. Germline trimming cut 3 bases from V and 4 bases from J; bases unmatched to any gene: 8. The CDR3 sequence: CASSSHDRGGYGYTF. The DNA for the CDR3 is TGCGCCAGCAGCTCCCACGACAGGGGTGGCTATGGCTACACCTTC.